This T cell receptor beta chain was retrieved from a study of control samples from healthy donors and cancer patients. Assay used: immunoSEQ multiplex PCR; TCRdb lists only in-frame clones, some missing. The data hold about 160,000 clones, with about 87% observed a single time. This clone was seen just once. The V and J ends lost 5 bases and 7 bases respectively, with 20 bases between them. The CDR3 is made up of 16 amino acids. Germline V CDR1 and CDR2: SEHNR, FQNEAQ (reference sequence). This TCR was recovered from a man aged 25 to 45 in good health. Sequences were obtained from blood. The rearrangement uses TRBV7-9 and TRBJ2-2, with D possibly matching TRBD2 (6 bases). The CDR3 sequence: CASSMIQGGFGGELFF. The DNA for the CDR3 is TGTGCCAGCAGCATGATCCAAGGAGGGTTCGGCGGGGAGCTGTTTTTT.